These 16 T cell receptor beta chains share one sample of origin, sequenced in a study of human CD8 memory T cell subsets. A UMI-labeled 5' RACE approach was the method that produced the TCR beta libraries. TCRdb reprocessed the 5' RACE reads and keeps a single row for each CDR3 protein, giving no DNA. Its table records a few thousand distinct CDR3 sequences. The sample taken for sequencing was CD8+ effector memory T cells (TEM) sorted from PBMCs. This sample's subset: effector memory CD8 T cells, CCR7- CD45RO+ CD95+. Source of these receptors: a human donor in good health.

The V call is TRBV7-3, the J call TRBJ1-2; no DNA is available, so the TRBD1 call from TCRdb remains unchecked. CDR1 and CDR2 from the germline V gene are SGHTA and FQGTGA. The CDR3 runs 17 residues. The CDR3 region is CASSAHPQGQTNYGYTF.

This sequence joins TRBV6-6 and TRBJ1-1; TCRdb selects TRBD1, and the lack of DNA leaves this call unchecked. Germline loops: CDR1 MNHNY, CDR2 SVGAGI (reference sequence). There are 14 residues in the CDR3. The CDR3 sequence is CASTLRQGYTEAFF.

J is TRBJ1-1 and V is TRBV6-1; TCRdb gives TRBD1 as the D gene, but with no DNA this cannot be confirmed. CDR3 length equals 13 residues. Per germline, CDR1 MNHNS and CDR2 SASEGT. CDR3: CASSVNDRSEAFF.

V usage is TRBV6-1 and J usage is TRBJ2-7. This CDR3 region has 13 residues. Germline V gene data show CDR1 as MNHNS and CDR2 as SASEGT. This CDR3 reads CASSETETYEQYF.

The J gene is TRBJ2-2, the V gene TRBV7-9. Germline assignment: CDR1 SEHNR and CDR2 FQNEAQ (reference sequence). This CDR3 is built from 13 residues. The CDR3 protein is CASLRTGTGELFF. The full variable domain, rest sourced from reference TRBV7-9 and TRBJ2-2, is DTGVSQNPRHKITKRGQNVTFRCDPISEHNRLYWYRQTLGQGPEFLTYFQNEAQLEKSRLLSDRFSAERPKGSFSTLEIQRTEQGDSAMYLCASLRTGTGELFFGEGSRLTVL.

The rearrangement uses TRBV4-2 and TRBJ2-3; TCRdb gives TRBD2 as the D gene, but with no DNA this cannot be confirmed. Germline CDR1 LGHNA, CDR2 YNFKEQ. This CDR3 is 17 amino acids long. The CDR3 sequence is CASSQETSGSVTDTQYF.

The J gene is TRBJ2-7, the V gene TRBV7-9; TCRdb's D call, TRBD1, is unchecked because there is no DNA. CDR3 length: 15 residues. CDR1 and CDR2 from the germline V gene are SEHNR and FQNEAQ (reference sequence). The CDR3 loop reads CASSSVETGYYEQYF.

The V call is TRBV20-1, the J call TRBJ2-5; checking the TCRdb D call of TRBD1 is not possible without DNA. This CDR3 comprises 17 residues. Germline CDR1 DFQATT, CDR2 SNEGSKA (reference sequence). The chain's CDR3 is CSARPPWGGIDQETQYF.

The chain uses TRBV4-1 and TRBJ1-5; the D call of TRBD1 rests on TCRdb alone, since no DNA is present to check it. Germline V gene data show CDR1 as MGHRA and CDR2 as YSYEKL. CDR3 length: 15 amino acids. The CDR3 protein is CASSLRQDSNQPQHF.

This rearrangement joins TRBV20-1 to TRBJ2-7; TCRdb calls TRBD2, which cannot be checked without DNA. Germline CDR1 and CDR2: DFQATT and SNEGSKA (reference sequence). The CDR3 length is 15 residues. CDR3 in amino acids: CSARDLTSGGNEQYF.

The chain links TRBV13 to TRBJ1-2; the TCRdb D gene call, TRBD1, has no DNA to confirm it. The germline V gene encodes CDR1 PRHDT and CDR2 FYEKMQ (reference sequence). The CDR3 has 13 amino acids. CDR3 residues: CASSETGLGGYTF.

The V call is TRBV20-1, the J call TRBJ2-7. The CDR3 consists of 13 residues. CDR1 and CDR2 (germline): DFQATT, SNEGSKA (reference sequence). The CDR3 sequence is CSARDRMTYEQYF.

The V call is TRBV6-5, the J call TRBJ2-5; the TCRdb call, TRBD1, lacks DNA for checking. The CDR3 covers 15 residues. Germline assignment: CDR1 MNHEY and CDR2 SVGAGI. The chain's CDR3 is CASSQISGGSETQYF.

CDR3 loop: CASSPGADLGNQPQHF. V and J are TRBV7-9 and TRBJ1-5; TCRdb lists TRBD1, though no DNA is available to test this call. Germline CDR1 and CDR2: SEHNR and FQNEAQ (reference sequence). The CDR3 runs 16 residues.

V usage is TRBV27 and J usage is TRBJ2-3. CDR1 and CDR2 from the germline V gene are MNHEY and SMNVEV (reference sequence). The CDR3 has 14 residues. The CDR3 here is CASSLFSTTDTQYF.

V and J are TRBV20-1 and TRBJ2-1; no DNA is available, so the TRBD2 call from TCRdb remains unchecked. This CDR3 spans 19 amino acids. Germline CDR1 DFQATT, CDR2 SNEGSKA (reference sequence). CDR3 protein: CSARSFAYGTSGIADEQFF.